The sequence of this T cell receptor (beta chain) was determined in a study of T-cell reconstitution after alpha-beta-depleted transplantation in children. Molecular barcoding with unique molecular identifiers was used for the TCRbeta library. TCRdb re-called the PCR reads through MiXCR, storing one row per CDR3 protein. The data hold fewer than 130,000 distinct CDR3 sequences, with around a tenth observed a single time. This clonotype was seen repeatedly, ten times or more. Germline CDR1 SGHKS, CDR2 YYEKEE (reference sequence). With 4 bases removed from V and 6 bases from J, the gap between germline ends came to 17 bases. The CDR3 length is 15 residues.

The genes are TRBV5-5 and TRBJ2-1; no definite D call. The sequence was collected from a human donor who donated a stem cell graft to a child with acute lymphoblastic leukemia. Sequencing used PBMCs from the stem cell graft donor, obtained from the stem cell graft. The CDR3 reads CASSPYSRARNEQFF. CDR3 DNA sequence: TGTGCCAGCAGCCCCTACAGCCGGGCGCGCAATGAGCAGTTCTTC.